A single sample is the source of the 32 T cell receptor beta chains below, sequenced in a study of graft-versus-host responses after intestinal transplantation. TCRdb keeps only in-frame clones here, not all; method: immunoSEQ multiplex PCR. The data contain about 4,800 clones, around 25% of them singletons. This specimen was alloreactive CD4+ T cells from a mixed lymphocyte reaction culture, taken before transplantation. The sample's subset: CFSE-low proliferating T cells sorted from roughly 6-day pre-transplant mixed lymphocyte reaction (GvH or HvG direction). The source of these receptors is a human patient who was an organ donor for intestinal transplantation.

The chain employs TRBV7-8 and TRBJ2-5, with D maybe TRBD2 (5 bases). The V end was cut by 4 bases, the J end by 8 bases, with 8 bases between. This CDR3 is built from 11 residues. CDR1 is SGHVS and CDR2 is FQNEAQ in the germline V gene. DNA of the CDR3: TGTGCCAGCAGCTCTCGACTAACCCAGTACTTC. Protein product: CASSSRLTQYF.

The chain is built from TRBV29-1 and TRBJ2-7; possible D gene TRBD2, 6 bases. Germline assignment: CDR1 SQVTM and CDR2 ANQGSEA. V lost 7 bases to trimming and J lost 3 bases, with 16 bases between them. The CDR3 spans 13 residues. CDR3 DNA: TGCAGCGCAACCCAGGGAGGAGACTACGAGCAGTACTTC. Protein: CSATQGGDYEQYF.

The rearrangement links TRBV6-1 to TRBJ1-2; 7 nucleotides line up with TRBD1. Germline trimming cut 7 bases from V and 6 bases from J; bases unmatched to any gene: 14. The CDR3 spans 15 residues. The germline V gene encodes CDR1 MNHNS and CDR2 SASEGT. The CDR3 DNA follows: TGTGCCAGCATCGCAGGGTTCCAGGGGGTTAATGGCTACACCTTC. Translated: CASIAGFQGVNGYTF.

V gene TRBV28 combines with J gene TRBJ1-2, with D possibly TRBD1 on 5 matching bases. Per germline, CDR1 MDHEN and CDR2 SYDVKM. The ends were cut back, 0 bases at V and 8 bases at J, with 22 bases in the middle. The CDR3 sequence is 17 residues long. The CDR3 DNA reads as TGTGCCAGCAGTTTATGGCAAGGGGTTGGGATCTCAAGGGGCTACACCTTC. Amino acids: CASSLWQGVGISRGYTF.

V gene TRBV6-6 combines with J gene TRBJ2-2; D is perhaps TRBD1 (6 bases). Germline values: CDR1 MNHNY, CDR2 SVGAGI (reference sequence). This CDR3 has 14 amino acids. Trimming cost V 7 bases and J 1 base, with 10 bases left between them. DNA of the CDR3: TGTGCCAGCACCAGACAGGTGAACACCGGGGAGCTGTTTTTT. It encodes CASTRQVNTGELFF.

This chain uses TRBV28 with TRBJ1-5; the match to TRBD1 covers 11 bases. The J segment lost 5 bases and the V segment lost 5 bases, leaving 2 bases of the junction unmatched. Germline-derived CDR1 and CDR2 are MDHEN and SYDVKM. The CDR3 sequence is 14 residues long. In DNA form, the CDR3 reads TGTGCCAGCAGTCGGGACAGGGGGTATCAGCCCCAGCATTTT. Amino acid sequence: CASSRDRGYQPQHF. Filled out from reference TRBV28 and TRBJ1-5, the complete variable domain reads DVKVTQSSRYLVKRTGEKVFLECVQDMDHENMFWYRQDPGLGLRLIYFSYDVKMKEKGDIPEGYSVSREKKERFSLILESASTNQTSMYLCASSRDRGYQPQHFGDGTRLSIL.

The chain is built from TRBV5-5 and TRBJ2-2, with D tentatively TRBD1 (5 bases). CDR3 size: 14 residues. Trimming stripped 4 bases from V and 4 bases from J, with 11 bases between. Germline V lookup: CDR1 SGHKS, CDR2 YYEKEE (reference sequence). CDR3 loop: CASSLRQGTGELFF. The CDR3 DNA sequence: TGTGCCAGCAGCCTCCGGCAGGGCACCGGGGAGCTGTTTTTT. The whole variable domain, remainder taken from reference TRBV5-5 and TRBJ2-2, is DAGVTQSPTHLIKTRGQQVTLRCSPISGHKSVSWYQQVLGQGPQFIFQYYEKEERGRGNFPDRFSARQFPNYSSELNVNALLLGDSALYLCASSLRQGTGELFFGEGSRLTVL.

The V and J genes are TRBV19 and TRBJ2-2; tentatively, D is TRBD1 (7 bases). The germline gives CDR1 LNHDA, CDR2 SQIVND (reference sequence). The CDR3 is 14 amino acids. V was cut by 3 bases and J by 7 bases, with 12 bases left in between. CDR3 sequence: CASSMEGADGELFF. Here the CDR3 DNA reads TGTGCCAGTAGTATGGAGGGGGCTGACGGGGAGCTGTTTTTT. The whole variable domain, remainder taken from reference TRBV19 and TRBJ2-2, is DGGITQSPKYLFRKEGQNVTLSCEQNLNHDAMYWYRQDPGQGLRLIYYSQIVNDFQKGDIAEGYSVSREKKESFPLTVTSAQKNPTAFYLCASSMEGADGELFFGEGSRLTVL.

CDR3 protein: CASSYSIKGFEAFF. The CDR3 DNA sequence: TGTGCCAGCAGTTACTCGATCAAGGGGTTCGAAGCTTTCTTT. The V call is TRBV6-5, the J call TRBJ1-1, with a possible D match to TRBD1 (5 bases). CDR3 length: 14 residues. Germline V CDR1 and CDR2: MNHEY, SVGAGI. V was shortened by 0 bases and J by 8 bases, with 13 bases between the two germline ends.

V usage is TRBV30 and J usage is TRBJ2-5; tentative D call: TRBD1 (5 bases). V lost 4 bases, J lost 9 bases, and 18 bases lay in between. CDR3 length: 13 residues. The germline CDR1 and CDR2 sequences are GTSNPN and SVGIG (reference sequence). CDR3 bases: TGTGCCTGGAACTACTTGGGTTCAGGGCCCCAGTACTTC. This gives the protein CAWNYLGSGPQYF.

The V gene is TRBV6-1, the J gene TRBJ2-7, with a tentative D call TRBD2 (5 bases). Germline V lookup: CDR1 MNHNS, CDR2 SASEGT. The ends were cut back, 7 bases at V and 7 bases at J, with 17 bases in the middle. The CDR3 covers 13 residues. The CDR3 DNA is TGTGCCAGCAACCAAAGGGAGAACCGTGAGCAGTACTTC. It translates to CASNQRENREQYF.

Only a few counts were recorded for this clone. The V gene is TRBV21-1, the J gene TRBJ1-5. TRBV21-1 is annotated as a pseudogene. The CDR3 length is 16 residues. CDR3 DNA sequence: TGTGCCAGCCTTTTATCCGGGGGTTGTGAGTTCCAGCCCCAGCATTTT. This encodes CASLLSGGCEFQPQHF.

This clone is medium-sized by share. The gene calls are TRBV11-3 and TRBJ2-7; 8 positions match TRBD1. V gave up 4 bases and J gave up 3 bases; unmatched junction bases: 5. The germline CDR1 and CDR2 sequences are SGHNT and YENEEA. This CDR3 is 14 amino acids long. The CDR3: CASSSRQGFYEQYF. For the CDR3, the DNA is TGTGCCAGCAGCTCAAGACAGGGGTTCTACGAGCAGTACTTC.

The chain is built from TRBV30 and TRBJ1-1, with D possibly TRBD1 on 6 matching bases. Germline V lookup: CDR1 GTSNPN, CDR2 SVGIG (reference sequence). The CDR3 runs 11 residues. Trimming stripped 5 bases from V and 10 bases from J, with 14 bases between. The CDR3 region has the DNA TGTGCCTGGGGACAGCTTGGGGGAGCTTTCTTT. Translation: CAWGQLGGAFF. Full variable domain (remainder filled in from reference TRBV30 and TRBJ1-1): SQTIHQWPATLVQPVGSPLSLECTVEGTSNPNLYWYRQAAGRGLQLLFYSVGIGQISSEVPQNLSASRPQDRQFILSSKKLLLSDSGFYLCAWGQLGGAFFGQGTRLTVV.

This clone is medium-sized (0.01 to 0.1%) within its sample. The V call is TRBV5-8, the J call TRBJ2-1, with 8 bases aligning to TRBD2. V trimming: 4 bases; J trimming: 3 bases; junction bases outside the gene matches: 6. This CDR3 comprises 15 residues. Germline CDR1 is SGHTS and CDR2 is YDEGEE. This CDR3 reads CASSPGTSIYNEQFF. The CDR3 DNA reads TGTGCCAGCAGCCCCGGGACTAGTATCTACAATGAGCAGTTCTTC.

This clone is medium-sized in the sample. The chain has TRBV28 and TRBJ1-2, with 10 nucleotides matching TRBD1. The CDR3 has 12 residues. CDR1 and CDR2 (germline): MDHEN, SYDVKM. V lost 6 bases and J lost 9; bases outside the gene matches: 4. CDR3: CASRLTGGSYTF. Here the CDR3 DNA reads TGTGCCAGCAGATTGACAGGGGGCAGCTACACCTTC.

The J gene is TRBJ2-2, the V gene TRBV6-5; D unclear. With 6 bases removed from V and 5 bases from J, the gap between germline ends came to 13 bases. The CDR3 spans 14 residues. Per the germline V gene, CDR1 is MNHEY and CDR2 is SVGAGI. The chain's CDR3 is CASSPLRRTGELFF. The CDR3 DNA reads TGTGCCAGCAGCCCCCTCCGGAGAACCGGGGAGCTGTTTTTT.

This clone was observed a few times. The genes are TRBV15 and TRBJ2-1; 8 nucleotides match TRBD1. J was trimmed by 0 bases and V by 8 bases; bases with no gene match: 3. The CDR3 runs 14 residues. CDR1 is LNHNV, CDR2 YYDKDF, per germline (reference sequence). CDR3 nucleotides: TGTGCCACCGACAGGGGTAGCTCCTACAATGAGCAGTTCTTC. It specifies CATDRGSSYNEQFF.

The rearrangement joins TRBV5-1 to TRBJ1-2; TRBD1 is a possible D gene (6 bases). V was pared by 4 bases and J by 1 base, with 8 bases between. CDR1 SGHRS and CDR2 YFSETQ come from the germline V gene. The CDR3 extends over 13 amino acids. CDR3 bases: TGCGCCAGCAGCCCGGGACATAACTATGGCTACACCTTC. This encodes CASSPGHNYGYTF.

The genes are TRBV7-6 and TRBJ2-7; 7 nucleotides agree with TRBD1. CDR3 length: 14 residues. V shed 1 base and J 3 bases; nucleotides not matched to a gene: 3. Germline V gene lookup returns CDR1 SGHVS and CDR2 FNYEAQ. In nucleotides, the CDR3 is TGTGCCAGCAGCTTAGAGACAGGGAACTACGAGCAGTACTTC. This codes for CASSLETGNYEQYF.

Within the sample, this clone is large (0.1 to 1%). The chain couples TRBV18 to TRBJ1-1; weak D call: TRBD1 (6 bases). The CDR3 contains 13 residues. Trimming removed 3 bases from V and 7 bases from J, with 12 bases in between. CDR1 and CDR2 from the germline V gene are KGHSH and LQKENI. CDR3 amino acids: CASSPNRDSEAFF. For the CDR3, the DNA is TGTGCCAGCTCACCTAACAGGGATAGTGAAGCTTTCTTT.

This clone was seen repeatedly, ten times or more. This sequence joins TRBV5-1 and TRBJ1-5, with 8 positions matching TRBD1. The CDR3 length is 15 residues. The germline V gene has CDR1 SGHRS and CDR2 YFSETQ. Trimming cost V 3 bases and J 3 bases; bases outside gene matches: 5. CDR3 sequence (DNA): TGCGCCAGCAGCTCAGGACAGGGTTCCAATCAGCCCCAGCATTTT. Protein product: CASSSGQGSNQPQHF. The full variable domain, completed using reference TRBV5-1 and TRBJ1-5, is KAGVTQTPRYLIKTRGQQVTLSCSPISGHRSVSWYQQTPGQGLQFLFEYFSETQRNKGNFPGRFSGRQFSNSRSEMNVSTLELGDSALYLCASSSGQGSNQPQHFGDGTRLSIL.

This clone occurred a few times. The chain recombines TRBV7-2 with TRBJ2-7; TRBD1 matches 7 bases. The V and J ends lost 1 base and 0 bases, in that order; junction bases with no gene match: 12. Germline V gives CDR1 SGHTA, CDR2 FQGNSA. The CDR3 runs to 18 residues. The CDR3 DNA sequence: TGTGCCAGCAGCTTAGTTGTCTCAGGGGGTTCCAGCTCCTACGAGCAGTACTTC. Amino acid sequence: CASSLVVSGGSSSYEQYF.

This clone was counted a few times. CDR3 nucleotides: TGTGCCAGCAGTCAGCCACTAGCGGGGTCCGATACGCAGTATTTT. Amino acid sequence: CASSQPLAGSDTQYF. V gene TRBV5-6 combines with J gene TRBJ2-3; 10 nucleotides agree with TRBD2. The CDR3 totals 15 residues. Looked up from germline, CDR1 is SGHDT and CDR2 is YYEEEE. Trimming took 5 bases from V and 6 from J; bases not matched to a gene: 9.

The chain combines TRBV6-6 with TRBJ1-1, with D maybe TRBD1 (5 bases). This CDR3 has 12 residues. Trimming removed 5 bases at V and 2 bases at J, with 6 bases between. The germline V gene has CDR1 MNHNY and CDR2 SVGAGI (reference sequence). Here the CDR3 reads CASSRGNTEAFF. The CDR3 region has the DNA TGTGCCAGCAGTAGGGGTAACACTGAAGCTTTCTTT.

The CDR3 bases are TGTGCCAGCAGCCAGGGACAGCTACCTTCCTACGAGCAGTACTTC. Protein product: CASSQGQLPSYEQYF. The rearrangement links TRBV5-6 to TRBJ2-7; 7 nucleotides align to TRBD1. Unmatched junction bases numbered 8, after V lost 4 bases and J lost 1 base. Germline assignment: CDR1 SGHDT and CDR2 YYEEEE. CDR3 size: 15 residues.

By sample share, this clone is medium-sized. The V gene is TRBV9, the J gene TRBJ2-2, with TRBD1 matching over 8 bases. Germline CDR1 reads SGDLS; CDR2 reads YYNGEE. This CDR3 is built from 13 residues. V gave up 3 bases and J gave up 7 bases; unmatched junction bases: 2. The CDR3: CASSDRGVGELFF. For the CDR3, the DNA is TGTGCCAGCAGCGACAGGGGGGTCGGGGAGCTGTTTTTT. Variable domain in full (rest from reference TRBV9 and TRBJ2-2): DSGVTQTPKHLITATGQRVTLRCSPRSGDLSVYWYQQSLDQGLQFLIQYYNGEERAKGNILERFSAQQFPDLHSELNLSSLELGDSALYFCASSDRGVGELFFGEGSRLTVL.

This clone was counted a few times. This chain joins TRBV6-5 and TRBJ1-1; maybe TRBD1 (6 bases). The CDR3 covers 15 residues. Germline V gene sequence: CDR1 MNHEY, CDR2 SVGAGI. Trimming removed 4 bases at V and 1 base at J, with 13 bases between. DNA of the CDR3: TGTGCCAGCAGTTCCCCAGAGACAGGGAACACTGAAGCTTTCTTT. This sequence encodes CASSSPETGNTEAFF.

This clone is labeled as medium-sized. This rearrangement joins TRBV11-3 to TRBJ1-6; 9 bases map to TRBD1. V shed 3 bases, J shed 7 bases, and the junction held 4 bases outside the gene matches. Germline CDR1 reads SGHNT; CDR2 reads YENEEA. CDR3 length: 15 amino acids. The CDR3 region is CASSFVGTGNSPLHF. CDR3 nucleotides: TGTGCCAGCAGCTTTGTGGGGACAGGGAATTCACCCCTCCACTTT.

The rearrangement joins TRBV9 to TRBJ1-1; tentative D call: TRBD1 (5 bases). Germline-derived CDR1 and CDR2 are SGDLS and YYNGEE. V lost 6 bases and J 1 base, leaving 13 bases between the germline ends. The CDR3 is 14 residues long. The CDR3 here is CASTKSGSNTEAFF. CDR3 DNA sequence: TGTGCCAGCACCAAATCAGGGTCGAACACTGAAGCTTTCTTT.

In this sample, this clone turned up a few times. J is TRBJ2-7 and V is TRBV6-6; 7 nucleotides align to TRBD1. Losses at the gene ends were 8 bases for V and 2 bases for J; bases not matched to a gene: 6. The germline V gene encodes CDR1 MNHNY and CDR2 SVGAGI (reference sequence). CDR3 length: 13 amino acids. CDR3 amino acids: CASGRDSTYEQYF. CDR3 DNA sequence: TGTGCCAGCGGCCGGGACAGTACCTACGAGCAGTACTTC.

This clone occurred many times. The same CDR3 arises from other DNA sequences in this sample as well. The CDR3 loop reads CASSVGRAAYNEQFF. In DNA form, the CDR3 reads TGTGCCAGCAGCGTAGGCAGGGCCGCGTACAATGAGCAGTTCTTC. This chain uses TRBV9 with TRBJ2-1; tentative D call: TRBD1 (5 bases). This CDR3 contains 15 residues. Germline loops: CDR1 SGDLS, CDR2 YYNGEE. Trimming shortened V by 0 bases and J by 4 bases, and 11 bases separated the two germline ends.